These 6 T cell receptor beta chains were all obtained from the same sample, sequenced in a study of spatial heterogeneity in lung cancer. Each CDR3 protein is one row after TCRdb ran MiXCR on the 5' RACE reads. The sample has approximately 800 distinct CDR3 sequences; 65% to 80% are singletons. Described time point: blood at routine non-recurrence follow-up after resection. The starting material was PBMCs, obtained at follow-up. All receptors derive from a female donor with early-stage non-small cell lung cancer.

This clonotype counts as large (0.1 to 1%). Found in a library prepared for alpha chains, this beta chain is an off-target read, and its abundance has little meaning. This chain uses TRBV2 with TRBJ2-5; D possibly matches TRBD1 or TRBD2 (5 bases each). This CDR3 is 14 amino acids long. The V end was cut by 3 bases, the J end by 7 bases, with 15 bases between. Germline V gives CDR1 SNHLY, CDR2 FYNNEI. CDR3: CASSDTGQGGTQYF. In DNA, the CDR3 is TGTGCCAGCAGTGATACGGGGCAGGGCGGGACCCAGTACTTC. Using reference TRBV2 and TRBJ2-5 for the parts outside the CDR3, the full variable domain is EPEVTQTPSHQVTQMGQEVILRCVPISNHLYFYWYRQILGQKVEFLVSFYNNEISEKSEIFDDQFSVERPDGSNFTLKIRSTKLEDSAMYFCASSDTGQGGTQYFGPGTRLLVL.

Note on this clonotype: The library was prepared for alpha chains; this beta chain is a stray read, so its frequency means little. The gene calls are TRBV30 and TRBJ2-7; D is possibly TRBD1 (6 bases). The CDR3 runs to 14 residues. With 0 bases removed from V and 5 bases from J, the gap between germline ends came to 14 bases. In germline, CDR1 is GTSNPN, CDR2 SVGIG (reference sequence). The CDR3 DNA reads TGTGCCTGGAGTGTTGGGGGCAGTGCCGACGAGCAGTACTTC. Translated: CAWSVGGSADEQYF.

On this clonotype: This beta chain is an off-target read within a library intended for alpha chains, so its frequency means little. CDR3 sequence reads: CSVESGTVQETQYF. The CDR3 DNA follows: TGCAGCGTTGAATCGGGTACGGTCCAAGAGACCCAGTACTTC. The V call is TRBV29-1, the J call TRBJ2-5; D gene uncertain. In germline, CDR1 is SQVTM, CDR2 ANQGSEA. CDR3 length: 14 amino acids. Trimming left V 2 bases short and J 1 base short, with 11 bases between.

As regards this clonotype: Being off target in a library aimed at alpha chains, this beta chain has a size of little meaning. J is TRBJ2-2 and V is TRBV10-2; weak D call: TRBD2 (5 bases). The CDR3 is 13 residues long. V was trimmed by 4 bases and J by 6 bases, leaving 9 bases between them. Germline V lookup: CDR1 WSHSY, CDR2 SAAADI. The CDR3 reads CASSVGSSGELFF. CDR3 in DNA: TGCGCCAGCAGTGTAGGGAGTTCCGGGGAGCTGTTTTTT.

In the case of this clonotype: Because this beta chain is a stray read in a library intended to capture alpha chains, its abundance should not be given much weight. This chain joins TRBV19 and TRBJ2-1, with D possibly TRBD1 on 5 matching bases. Trimming removed 4 bases from V and 8 bases from J, with 18 bases in between. Germline V CDR1 and CDR2: LNHDA, SQIVND (reference sequence). The CDR3 has 15 amino acids. In DNA, the CDR3 is TGTGCCAGTAGTAGCCAGGGCTGGTCAGCTTATGAGCAGTTCTTC. As protein: CASSSQGWSAYEQFF.

This clonotype turned up a few times. The library was designed around alpha chains, so this beta chain is a stray read whose abundance carries little weight. The rearrangement joins TRBV20-1 to TRBJ2-1; 9 bases are shared with TRBD1. The CDR3 is 14 amino acids. V dropped 5 bases and J dropped 5; count of bases not matched to a gene: 7. CDR1 and CDR2 from the germline V gene are DFQATT and SNEGSKA (reference sequence). CDR3 DNA sequence: TGCAGTGCTTCCGGGACAGGGAACCACAATGAGCAGTTCTTC. This gives the protein CSASGTGNHNEQFF.